Sequencing of this T cell receptor beta chain was carried out in a study of control samples from healthy donors and cancer patients (dated by TCRdb to the early 2020s). Library preparation used the immunoSEQ multiplex PCR assay. Held by TCRdb, this immuneACCESS table contains in-frame sequences only and omits some clones. Under half of the omission traces to an unresolved V gene where checked; the cause of the rest is unknown. This sample is represented by just under 100,000 clones; 85% to 95% of them were singletons. The ten largest clonotypes hold approximately 8% of the sample. As regards this clone: The antigen it binds to is not known. The input lacks base qualities; no much larger clone sits a single base away.

Including the terminal cysteine and phenylalanine, the CDR3 comprises 15 residues. Left in the record is the CDR3 DNA by itself, 45 bases read in frame from the first base. The germline ends are 9 bases apart after V is trimmed by 0 bases and J by 3 bases. CDR1 and CDR2 were assigned from the germline V gene (reference sequence) as LNHNV and YYDKDF. The rearranged chain carries TRBV15 and TRBJ2-1; D gene: possibly TRBD2, on 6 matching bases. This receptor was taken from a man younger than 35 in good health. The source material was blood. CDR3 reads: CATSRDAGSYNEQFF. Here is the DNA: TGTGCCACCAGCAGAGATGCGGGAAGCTACAATGAGCAGTTCTTC.